Below are 24 T cell receptor beta chains sequenced from a single sample in a study of human T cells and chemical hapten exposure. Via MiXCR, TCRdb re-called the RACE reads, giving one row per CDR3 protein. The sample contains about 140,000 distinct CDR3 sequences, about 10% of which appear only once. Time point denoted: patch test 2, 6 weeks after DPC sensitization. The treatment was: therapeutic diphenylcyclopropenone sensitization with weekly scalp DPC. Material: whole blood, obtained in connection with sensitization to the hapten diphenylcyclopropenone (DPC). These TCRs come from a woman in her forties or fifties with alopecia areata. Some clones in this sample may be carry-over from other donors' samples.

This clonotype was observed a handful of times. This sequence joins TRBV28 and TRBJ2-5, with 8 bases fitting TRBD1. The V gene's germline CDR1 is MDHEN and CDR2 SYDVKM. After removal of 1 base from V and 3 bases from J, the junction contained 7 bases not matched to a gene. The CDR3 covers 16 residues. For the CDR3, the DNA is TGTGCCAGCAGTTTATCAAGCGGACAGGGTGAAGAGACCCAGTACTTC. Encoded protein: CASSLSSGQGEETQYF.

This clonotype has only a few counts. V gene TRBV28 combines with J gene TRBJ2-2; D is undetermined. The V end lost 4 bases, the J end lost 2 bases, and 14 bases lay between the germline ends. The V gene's germline CDR1 is MDHEN and CDR2 SYDVKM. This CDR3 comprises 16 residues. CDR3 nucleotides: TGTGCCAGCAGTTCCACGGGTCCTTCAAACACCGGGGAGCTGTTTTTT. Encoded protein: CASSSTGPSNTGELFF.

In its sample, this clonotype was seen a few times. The chain employs TRBV6-1 and TRBJ2-1; D is undetermined. The germline V and J ends were trimmed by 7 bases and 5 bases, with 9 bases remaining between them. There are 12 residues in the CDR3. Germline V gives CDR1 MNHNS, CDR2 SASEGT. The CDR3 protein is CASTHWNNEQFF. DNA for the CDR3: TGTGCCAGCACCCACTGGAACAATGAGCAGTTCTTC.

This clonotype was detected many times. CDR3 protein: CSAVPGLVRGADTQYF. DNA of the CDR3: TGCAGTGCTGTACCCGGACTAGTGAGGGGGGCAGATACGCAGTATTTT. The chain is built from TRBV20-1 and TRBJ2-3; D is possibly TRBD2 (7 bases). V lost 5 bases to trimming and J lost 4 bases, with 22 bases between them. The germline CDR1 and CDR2 sequences are DFQATT and SNEGSKA (reference sequence). CDR3 length: 16 amino acids.

The chain carries TRBV5-1 and TRBJ2-2, with D possibly TRBD2 on 5 matching bases. Germline V gives CDR1 SGHRS, CDR2 YFSETQ. The ends were cut back, 4 bases at V and 2 bases at J, with 12 bases in the middle. The CDR3 has 15 residues. CDR3 DNA sequence: TGCGCCAGCAGCCACCGGACTGTAAACACCGGGGAGCTGTTTTTT. Its translation is CASSHRTVNTGELFF.

This clonotype was seen at least ten times. V usage is TRBV12-3 or TRBV12-4 and J usage is TRBJ2-2; 8 bases are a match to TRBD1. CDR3 length: 13 amino acids. V lost 11 bases, J lost 4 bases, and 6 bases stayed unmatched. The CDR3 loop is CAAKTGGTGELFF. CDR3 DNA sequence: TGTGCCGCGAAAACAGGGGGCACCGGGGAGCTGTTTTTT.

This sequence joins TRBV28 and TRBJ1-5; D gene unclear. The CDR3 consists of 15 residues. Germline V gene lookup returns CDR1 MDHEN and CDR2 SYDVKM. Trimming removed 2 bases at V and 4 bases at J, with 12 bases between. CDR3 region: CASSLGIFGNQPQHF. CDR3 DNA sequence: TGTGCCAGCAGTTTAGGTATTTTCGGGAATCAGCCCCAGCATTTT. Looking up the rest from reference TRBV28 and TRBJ1-5 gives the full variable domain: DVKVTQSSRYLVKRTGEKVFLECVQDMDHENMFWYRQDPGLGLRLIYFSYDVKMKEKGDIPEGYSVSREKKERFSLILESASTNQTSMYLCASSLGIFGNQPQHFGDGTRLSIL.

This clonotype was seen at least ten times. This chain joins TRBV10-3 and TRBJ2-3, with 9 bases identical to TRBD1. Germline V CDR1 and CDR2: ENHRY, SYGVKD. V dropped 8 bases and J dropped 2; count of bases not matched to a gene: 20. The CDR3 sequence is 19 residues long. The chain's CDR3 is CAIEQGQGSSMHYTDTQYF. For the CDR3, the DNA is TGTGCCATCGAACAGGGACAGGGCTCCTCGATGCACTACACAGATACGCAGTATTTT.

V and J are TRBV7-2 and TRBJ2-1, with 8 bases lining up with TRBD2. V lost 5 bases to trimming and J lost 6 bases; unmatched junction nucleotides: 12. CDR3 length: 16 residues. Germline loops: CDR1 SGHTA, CDR2 FQGNSA. The CDR3 DNA reads as TGTGCCAGCAGCCCTGTAGCGGGAACGCTTCCCAATGAGCAGTTCTTC. Translated, it gives CASSPVAGTLPNEQFF.

The chain couples TRBV18 to TRBJ1-5; tentative D call: TRBD1 (6 bases). With 6 bases removed from V and 6 bases from J, the gap between germline ends came to 18 bases. The germline V gene encodes CDR1 KGHSH and CDR2 LQKENI. The CDR3 has 15 residues. The CDR3 nucleotides read TGTGCCAGCTCCCACAACAGGGAGCGCGCTCAGCCCCAGCATTTT. Translating gives CASSHNRERAQPQHF.

This clonotype appeared many times. The chain joins TRBV6-2 or TRBV6-3 to TRBJ2-7; 10 bases fit TRBD2. Germline-derived CDR1 and CDR2 are MNHEY and SVGEGT. V was pared by 0 bases and J by 3 bases, with 5 bases of the junction left unmatched. The CDR3 has 16 amino acids. This CDR3 reads CASSYSRTSGDYEQYF. Written as DNA, the CDR3 is TGTGCCAGCAGTTACTCGAGGACTAGCGGAGACTACGAGCAGTACTTC.

The V call is TRBV11-2, the J call TRBJ2-7; tentative D call: TRBD1 (6 bases). Germline V lookup: CDR1 SGHAT, CDR2 FQNNGV. The CDR3 has 14 amino acids. V was clipped by 1 base and J by 2 bases, with 9 bases between them. In DNA, the CDR3 is TGTGCCAGCAGCTTAGGTGGACAGCCCTACGAGCAGTACTTC. Encoded protein: CASSLGGQPYEQYF.

This clonotype was seen a few times. The V call is TRBV5-1, the J call TRBJ2-2; 10 bases are a match to TRBD1. Germline V gives CDR1 SGHRS, CDR2 YFSETQ. After removal of 1 base from V and 0 bases from J, the junction contained 3 bases not matched to a gene. This CDR3 comprises 17 residues. The CDR3 region is CASSLRDRGANTGELFF. The CDR3 region has the DNA TGCGCCAGCAGCTTGCGGGACAGGGGTGCGAACACCGGGGAGCTGTTTTTT.

This clonotype was detected many times. The chain couples TRBV3-1 to TRBJ2-1; unclear D gene. Trimming cost V 0 bases and J 7 bases, with 4 bases left between them. Germline values: CDR1 LGHDT, CDR2 YNNKEL (reference sequence). The CDR3 has 12 residues. CDR3 sequence (DNA): TGTGCCAGCAGCCAAGAGGGGAATGAGCAGTTCTTC. Protein product: CASSQEGNEQFF.

This clonotype appeared a few times. The V and J genes are TRBV5-8 and TRBJ1-4; possible D gene TRBD1, 6 bases. Germline V gene sequence: CDR1 SGHTS, CDR2 YDEGEE. The CDR3 runs 14 residues. V dropped 3 bases and J dropped 7 bases, with 13 bases sitting between them. The CDR3 reads CASSYRAWGEKLFF. The CDR3 DNA sequence: TGTGCCAGCAGCTACAGGGCCTGGGGTGAAAAACTGTTTTTT.

This clonotype was counted a few times. This sequence joins TRBV27 and TRBJ2-1, with D possibly matching TRBD2 (5 bases). The CDR3 contains 16 residues. V shed 7 bases and J shed 0 bases, with 16 bases lying between them. CDR1 and CDR2 (germline): MNHEY, SMNVEV (reference sequence). As DNA, the CDR3 is TGTGCCAGCACCGACTATTGGAGCGGCTCCTACAATGAGCAGTTCTTC. Its translation is CASTDYWSGSYNEQFF.

The rearrangement links TRBV29-1 to TRBJ2-5; unclear D gene. V shed 3 bases and J shed 2 bases, with 7 bases lying between them. The CDR3 has 12 residues. The germline V gene encodes CDR1 SQVTM and CDR2 ANQGSEA. Written as DNA, the CDR3 is TGCAGCGTTGAGCCGGTACAAGAGACCCAGTACTTC. Translation gives CSVEPVQETQYF.

This chain connects TRBV18 to TRBJ2-2; D ambiguous. The germline V and J ends were trimmed by 3 bases and 0 bases, with 8 bases remaining between them. CDR1 KGHSH and CDR2 LQKENI come from the germline V gene. CDR3 length: 15 residues. In DNA form, the CDR3 reads TGTGCCAGCTCACCCGAGGACCCGAACACCGGGGAGCTGTTTTTT. This sequence encodes CASSPEDPNTGELFF. Variable domain in full (rest from reference TRBV18 and TRBJ2-2): NAGVMQNPRHLVRRRGQEARLRCSPMKGHSHVYWYRQLPEEGLKFMVYLQKENIIDESGMPKERFSAEFPKEGPSILRIQQVVRGDSAAYFCASSPEDPNTGELFFGEGSRLTVL.

In its sample, this clonotype was seen a few times. The chain has TRBV18 and TRBJ1-5, with TRBD1 matching over 7 bases. Germline CDR1 and CDR2: KGHSH and LQKENI. CDR3 size: 16 residues. V dropped 3 bases and J dropped 3; count of bases not matched to a gene: 8. CDR3 region: CASSPPGRGNNQPQHF. The CDR3 nucleotides read TGTGCCAGCTCACCGCCGGGCAGGGGGAACAATCAGCCCCAGCATTTT.

This clonotype was recorded many times. V usage is TRBV18 and J usage is TRBJ1-5, with 7 bases matching TRBD1. Unmatched junction bases numbered 9, after V lost 4 bases and J lost 3 bases. The CDR3 spans 16 residues. Germline loops: CDR1 KGHSH, CDR2 LQKENI. DNA of the CDR3: TGTGCCAGCTCACTCTGGGACAGACAGATCAATCAGCCCCAGCATTTT. Translating it yields CASSLWDRQINQPQHF.

V usage is TRBV12-3 or TRBV12-4 and J usage is TRBJ2-7; perhaps D is TRBD1 or TRBD2 (5 bases each). The V and J ends lost 2 bases and 4 bases respectively, with 12 bases between them. This CDR3 comprises 14 residues. DNA for the CDR3: TGTGCCAGCAGTTTATCCGGGACGGGTTACGAGCAGTACTTC. Its translation is CASSLSGTGYEQYF.

This clonotype was seen a few times. The chain uses TRBV29-1 and TRBJ2-7, with D perhaps assigned TRBD1 or TRBD2 (5 bases each). From germline, CDR1 is SQVTM and CDR2 ANQGSEA. The CDR3 runs to 14 residues. Trimming left V 3 bases short and J 6 bases short, with 18 bases between. The CDR3 DNA is TGCAGCGTTGAGGTGGACCTGAGGGGCGGCGAGCAGTACTTC. Translating gives CSVEVDLRGGEQYF.

The chain uses TRBV20-1 and TRBJ2-1; no reliable D call. The CDR3 length is 16 residues. Trimming left V 6 bases short and J 4 bases short, with 22 bases between. Germline CDR1 and CDR2: DFQATT and SNEGSKA (reference sequence). Here the CDR3 DNA reads TGCAGTGCCCCGAAGGCGTCGGGCCTTCCTTACAATGAGCAGTTCTTC. This translates into CSAPKASGLPYNEQFF.

This clonotype has only a few counts. DNA for the CDR3: TGTGCCAGCAGCTATGACAGGGTTCGGGAGCTGTTTTTT. Its translation: CASSYDRVRELFF. The chain is built from TRBV11-3 and TRBJ2-2; 7 bases are shared with TRBD1. V shed 4 bases and J 9 bases; nucleotides not matched to a gene: 5. This CDR3 spans 13 amino acids. Germline lookup yields CDR1 SGHNT and CDR2 YENEEA.